The 4 T cell receptor beta chains in this list originate from one sample, sequenced in a study of cytomegalovirus exposure and HLA in healthy donors (TCRdb year 2017). Libraries were prepared through the immunoSEQ multiplex PCR assay. For the multiplex PCR, a mixture combining 60 forward primers for TCR Vbeta segments and 13 reverse primers for TCR Jbeta segments was used. TCRdb's version of the immuneACCESS table is confined to in-frame rearrangements and falls short of the full clone set. An unresolved V gene accounts for under half of the shortfall where checked; the remainder is of unknown origin. This sample comprises 140,000 to 150,000 clones, about 80% of them detected only once. Of the sample, around 4.3% falls within the top ten clones. The sample taken for sequencing was PBMCs. Receptors were obtained from a man between 40 and 49 years old in good health and CMV-seronegative.

This CDR3 is CASSDDRDSNEKLFF. The CDR3 DNA reads TGTGCCAGCAGTGATGATCGGGACAGCAATGAAAAACTGTTTTTT. This sequence joins TRBV2 and TRBJ1-4; TRBD1 agrees at 7 bases. Germline CDR1 reads SNHLY; CDR2 reads FYNNEI. With 3 bases clipped from V and 5 bases from J, the junction kept 6 bases outside the gene matches. This CDR3 comprises 15 residues.

The chain uses TRBV30 and TRBJ2-2; D is undetermined. Judging by the DNA end, TRBJ1-3 fits better; the J call may be wrong. This CDR3 region has 15 residues. The germline CDR1 and CDR2 sequences are GTSNPN and SVGIG (reference sequence). The CDR3 region is CAWSVLGYEGNTIYF. For the CDR3, the DNA is TGTGCCTGGAGTGTACTAGGCTATGAAGGAAACACCATATATTTT.

The chain employs TRBV7-9 and TRBJ1-2, with a possible D match to TRBD1 (5 bases). The V end lost 5 bases, the J end lost 1 base, and 8 bases lay between the germline ends. The V gene's germline CDR1 is SEHNR and CDR2 FQNEAQ (reference sequence). The CDR3 has 13 residues. CDR3 loop: CASSKDINYGYTF. DNA of the CDR3: TGTGCCAGCAGCAAGGACATTAACTATGGCTACACCTTC.

The J gene is TRBJ2-3, the V gene TRBV5-1, with D maybe TRBD1 (6 bases). Trimming took 0 bases from V and 1 from J, leaving 9 bases between them. The CDR3 extends over 15 amino acids. Germline values: CDR1 SGHRS, CDR2 YFSETQ. CDR3 protein: CASSLDPGGTDTQYF. The CDR3 DNA follows: TGCGCCAGCAGCTTGGACCCAGGGGGCACAGATACGCAGTATTTT.